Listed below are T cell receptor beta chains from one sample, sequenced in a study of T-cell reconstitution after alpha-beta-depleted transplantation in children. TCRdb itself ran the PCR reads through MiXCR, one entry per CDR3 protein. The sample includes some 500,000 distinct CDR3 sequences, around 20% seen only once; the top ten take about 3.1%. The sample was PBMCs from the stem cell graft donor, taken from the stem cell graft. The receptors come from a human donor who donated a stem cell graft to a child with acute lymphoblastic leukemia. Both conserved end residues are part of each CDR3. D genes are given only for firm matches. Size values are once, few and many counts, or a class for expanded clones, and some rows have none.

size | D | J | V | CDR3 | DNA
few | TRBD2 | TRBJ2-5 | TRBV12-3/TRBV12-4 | CASSPVTAGEETQYF | TGTGCCAGCAGTCCCGTCACGGCGGGAGAAGAGACCCAGTACTTC
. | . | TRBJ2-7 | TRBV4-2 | CASSPGPGMGYEQYF | TGTGCCAGCAGCCCAGGCCCCGGGATGGGGTACGAGCAGTACTTC
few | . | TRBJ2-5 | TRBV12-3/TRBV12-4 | CASSPADRPQETQYF | TGTGCCAGCAGTCCGGCGGACAGACCCCAAGAGACCCAGTACTTC
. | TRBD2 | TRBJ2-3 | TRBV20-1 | CSFPGTSGTDTQYF | TGCAGTTTTCCCGGGACTAGCGGCACAGATACGCAGTATTTT
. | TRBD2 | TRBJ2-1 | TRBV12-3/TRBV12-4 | CASSPTSGRVFEQFF | TGTGCCAGCAGCCCGACTAGCGGGAGGGTGTTTGAGCAGTTCTTC
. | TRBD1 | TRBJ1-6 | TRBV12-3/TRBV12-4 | CASSLGQPHSPLHF | TGTGCCAGCAGTTTGGGACAGCCTCATTCACCCCTCCACTTT
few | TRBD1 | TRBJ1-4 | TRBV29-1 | CSVGTGGEKLFF | TGCAGCGTTGGGACAGGCGGTGAAAAACTGTTTTTT
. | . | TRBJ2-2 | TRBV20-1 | CSASGSTLNTGELFF | TGCAGTGCTAGTGGTAGCACCTTGAACACCGGGGAGCTGTTTTTT
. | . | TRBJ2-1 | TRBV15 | CASRGELNEQFF | TGTGCCTCCCGCGGGGAGTTGAATGAGCAGTTCTTC
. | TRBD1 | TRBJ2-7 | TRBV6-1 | CASRQDRAGYEQYF | TGTGCCAGCAGACAAGACAGGGCGGGCTACGAGCAGTACTTC
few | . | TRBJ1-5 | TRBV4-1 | CASSQVEQHNQPQHF | TGCGCCAGCAGCCAAGTTGAGCAGCACAATCAGCCCCAGCATTTT
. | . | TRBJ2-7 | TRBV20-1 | CSARSWSSYEQYF | TGCAGTGCTAGGAGCTGGAGCTCCTACGAGCAGTACTTC
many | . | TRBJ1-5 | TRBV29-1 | CSVGGVSNQPQHF | TGCAGCGTTGGGGGTGTTAGCAATCAGCCCCAGCATTTT
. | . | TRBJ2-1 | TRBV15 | CATSNRGSSYNEQFF | TGTGCCACCAGCAACAGAGGGAGCTCCTACAATGAGCAGTTCTTC
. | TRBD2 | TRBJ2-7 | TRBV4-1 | CASSPWGGTSGRERYEQYF | TGCGCCAGCAGCCCCTGGGGGGGGACTAGCGGGAGAGAGAGGTACGAGCAGTACTTC
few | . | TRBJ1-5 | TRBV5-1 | CASSLSHQPQHF | TGCGCCAGCAGCTTGAGTCATCAGCCCCAGCATTTT
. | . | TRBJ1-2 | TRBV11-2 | CASSPGGGPYGYTF | TGTGCCAGCAGCCCGGGAGGAGGTCCCTATGGCTACACCTTC
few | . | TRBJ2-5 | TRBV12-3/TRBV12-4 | CASRDLAGYQETQYF | TGTGCCAGCAGAGACCTAGCTGGGTACCAAGAGACCCAGTACTTC
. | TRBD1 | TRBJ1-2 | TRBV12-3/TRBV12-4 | CASRLPGQDYGYTF | TGTGCCAGCAGATTGCCGGGACAGGACTATGGCTACACCTTC
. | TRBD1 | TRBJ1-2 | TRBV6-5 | CASSYTGGSGYGYTF | TGTGCCAGCAGTTACACAGGGGGGAGTGGGTATGGCTACACCTTC
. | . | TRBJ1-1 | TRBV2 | CASSEYRVNTEAFF | TGTGCCAGCAGTGAATACAGGGTCAACACTGAAGCTTTCTTT
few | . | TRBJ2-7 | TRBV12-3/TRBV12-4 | CASSPTRDYEQYF | TGTGCCAGCAGTCCCACCCGTGACTACGAGCAGTACTTC
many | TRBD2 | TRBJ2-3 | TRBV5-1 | CASSLSMAGETTDTQYF | TGCGCCAGCAGCTTGTCTATGGCGGGAGAGACCACAGATACGCAGTATTTT
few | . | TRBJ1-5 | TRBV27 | CASSLSGALSPQHF | TGTGCCAGCAGTTTATCTGGGGCCCTATCGCCCCAGCATTTT
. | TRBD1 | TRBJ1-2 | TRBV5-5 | CASSLGGGRGYTF | TGTGCCAGCAGCTTGGGAGGGGGCCGGGGCTACACCTTC
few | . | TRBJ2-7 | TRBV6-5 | CASSYRLGQGNYEQYF | TGTGCCAGCAGTTACCGCCTAGGGCAGGGAAACTACGAGCAGTACTTC
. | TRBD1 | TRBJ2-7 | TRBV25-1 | CASSDTGGFGYEQYF | TGTGCCAGCAGTGACACAGGGGGTTTTGGCTACGAGCAGTACTTC
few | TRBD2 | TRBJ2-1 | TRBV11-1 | CASSPTLRLAGGLNEQFF | TGTGCCAGCAGCCCCACCCTACGACTAGCGGGAGGGCTCAATGAGCAGTTCTTC
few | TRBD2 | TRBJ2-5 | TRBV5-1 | CASSLYGTSGSGETQYF | TGCGCCAGCAGCTTGTATGGGACTAGCGGGAGTGGAGAGACCCAGTACTTC
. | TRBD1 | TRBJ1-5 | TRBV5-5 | CASSLEGAPQHF | TGTGCCAGCAGCTTGGAGGGGGCGCCCCAGCATTTT
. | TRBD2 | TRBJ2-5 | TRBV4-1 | CASSQDLAGEVWETQYF | TGCGCCAGCAGCCAAGATCTAGCGGGAGAGGTATGGGAGACCCAGTACTTC
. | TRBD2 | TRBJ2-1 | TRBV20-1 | CSADRGGLAGVNSEQFF | TGCAGTGCCGACCGCGGGGGACTAGCGGGAGTAAACAGCGAGCAGTTCTTC
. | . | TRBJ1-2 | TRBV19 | CASSYTGGYTF | TGTGCCAGTAGTTACACGGGAGGCTACACCTTC
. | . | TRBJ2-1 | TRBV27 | CASSFSSHNEQFF | TGTGCCAGCAGTTTTAGCTCGCACAATGAGCAGTTCTTC
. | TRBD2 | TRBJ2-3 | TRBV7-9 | CASSLRPSGLTDTQYF | TGTGCCAGCAGCCTCCGGCCTAGCGGCCTCACAGATACGCAGTATTTT
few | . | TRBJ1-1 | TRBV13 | CASSLGGGAKFLAFF | TGTGCCAGCAGCTTAGGCGGAGGGGCGAAGTTTCTAGCTTTCTTT
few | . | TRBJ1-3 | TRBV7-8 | CASSLSGSRNTIYF | TGTGCCAGCAGCTTAAGTGGGTCGCGGAACACCATATATTTT
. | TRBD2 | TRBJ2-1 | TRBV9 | CASRAGMGEQFF | TGTGCCAGCAGAGCGGGGATGGGTGAGCAGTTCTTC
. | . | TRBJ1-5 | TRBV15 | CATSRELQEPQHF | TGTGCCACCAGCAGAGAGCTTCAGGAGCCCCAGCATTTT
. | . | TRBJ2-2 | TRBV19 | CASSDLVPSGELFF | TGTGCCAGTAGTGATCTTGTTCCCTCCGGGGAGCTGTTTTTT
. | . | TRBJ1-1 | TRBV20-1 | CSARAWNRDTEAFF | TGCAGTGCTAGAGCTTGGAATCGGGACACTGAAGCTTTCTTT
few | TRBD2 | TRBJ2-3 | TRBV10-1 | CARNPSQVAGGTDTQYF | TGCGCCAGGAACCCGTCCCAGGTAGCGGGGGGCACAGATACGCAGTATTTT
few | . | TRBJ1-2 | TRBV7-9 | CASSLASTERHYGYTF | TGTGCCAGCAGCTTAGCCTCGACGGAGCGCCACTATGGCTACACCTTC